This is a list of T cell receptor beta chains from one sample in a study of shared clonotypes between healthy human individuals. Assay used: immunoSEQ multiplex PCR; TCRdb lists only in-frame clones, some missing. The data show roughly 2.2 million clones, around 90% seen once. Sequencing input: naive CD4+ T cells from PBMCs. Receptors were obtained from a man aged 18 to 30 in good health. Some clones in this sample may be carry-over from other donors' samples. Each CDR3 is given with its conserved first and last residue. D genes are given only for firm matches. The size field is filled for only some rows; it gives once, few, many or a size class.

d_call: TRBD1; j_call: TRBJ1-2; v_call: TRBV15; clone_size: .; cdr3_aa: CATSRDYGDRAFQTYYGYTF; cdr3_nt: TGTGCCACCAGCAGAGATTATGGGGACAGGGCGTTTCAGACCTACTATGGCTACACCTTC
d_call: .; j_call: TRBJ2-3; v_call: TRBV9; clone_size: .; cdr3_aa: CASSVQGGTDTQYF; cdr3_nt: TGTGCCAGCAGCGTACAAGGGGGCACAGATACGCAGTATTTT
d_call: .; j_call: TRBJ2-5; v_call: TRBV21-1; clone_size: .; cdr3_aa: CATYRRWGYQETQYF; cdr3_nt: TGTGCCACCTATCGGCGATGGGGGTACCAAGAGACCCAGTACTTC
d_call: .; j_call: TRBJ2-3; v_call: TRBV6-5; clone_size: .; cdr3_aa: CASSSRRSPDTQYF; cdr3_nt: TGTGCCAGCAGTTCGAGAAGGAGCCCAGATACGCAGTATTTT
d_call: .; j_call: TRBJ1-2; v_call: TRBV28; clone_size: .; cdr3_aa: CASSDWRGLTMGYTF; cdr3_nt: TGTGCCAGCAGTGATTGGCGGGGTTTAACTATGGGCTACACCTTC
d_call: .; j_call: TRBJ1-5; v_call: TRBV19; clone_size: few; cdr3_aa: CASRTPWSAGPNQPQHF; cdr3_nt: TGTGCCAGTAGGACACCCTGGTCTGCGGGGCCCAATCAGCCCCAGCATTTT
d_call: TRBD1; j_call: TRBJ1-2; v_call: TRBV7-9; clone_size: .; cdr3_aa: CASSLTGAYGYTF; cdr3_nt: TGTGCCAGCAGCTTGACAGGGGCCTATGGCTACACCTTC
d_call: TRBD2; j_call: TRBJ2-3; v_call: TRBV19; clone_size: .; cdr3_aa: CASRDGLAELTDTQYF; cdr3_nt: TGTGCCAGTAGGGATGGACTAGCTGAGCTCACAGATACGCAGTATTTT
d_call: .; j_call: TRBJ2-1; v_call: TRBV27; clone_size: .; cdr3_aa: CASSLGLPSYNEQFF; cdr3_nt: TGTGCCAGCAGTTTAGGGCTACCTTCCTACAATGAGCAGTTCTTC
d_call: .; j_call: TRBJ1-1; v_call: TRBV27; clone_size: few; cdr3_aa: CASRLRVNTEAFF; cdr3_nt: TGTGCCAGCCGACTCCGAGTGAACACTGAAGCTTTCTTT
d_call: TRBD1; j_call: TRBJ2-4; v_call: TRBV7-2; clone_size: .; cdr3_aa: CASSFGDRNIQYF; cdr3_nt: TGTGCCAGCAGCTTTGGGGACAGAAACATTCAGTACTTC
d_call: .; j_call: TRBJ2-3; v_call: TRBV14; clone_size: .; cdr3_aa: CASSRLRDSYADTQYF; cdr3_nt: TGTGCCAGCAGCCGTCTGAGAGACTCCTACGCGGATACGCAGTATTTT
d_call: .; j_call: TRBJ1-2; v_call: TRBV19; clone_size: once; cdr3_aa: CASRLSNANYGYTF; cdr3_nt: TGTGCCAGTCGCCTGAGTAATGCTAACTATGGCTACACCTTC
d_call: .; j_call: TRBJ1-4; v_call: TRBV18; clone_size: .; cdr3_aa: CASSPVSGTNEKLFF; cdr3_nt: TGTGCCAGCTCACCAGTCTCGGGGACTAATGAAAAACTGTTTTTT
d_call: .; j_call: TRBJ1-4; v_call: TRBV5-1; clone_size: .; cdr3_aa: CASSLQGTSEKLFF; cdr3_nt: TGCGCCAGCAGCTTGCAGGGGACGAGTGAAAAACTGTTTTTT
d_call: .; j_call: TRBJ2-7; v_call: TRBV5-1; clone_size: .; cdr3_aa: CASSFGSDSEEYF; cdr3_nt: TGCGCCAGCAGCTTTGGGTCAGATAGCGAGGAGTACTTC
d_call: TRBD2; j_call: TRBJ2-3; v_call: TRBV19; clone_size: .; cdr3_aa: CASSTSGGTDTQYF; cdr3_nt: TGTGCCAGTAGTACTAGCGGTGGCACAGATACGCAGTATTTT
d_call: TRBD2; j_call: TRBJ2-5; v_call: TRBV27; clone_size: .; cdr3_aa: CASSPWGGGQGSGSQGTQYF; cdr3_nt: TGTGCCAGCAGTCCCTGGGGAGGGGGCCAAGGTAGCGGGAGCCAAGGGACCCAGTACTTC
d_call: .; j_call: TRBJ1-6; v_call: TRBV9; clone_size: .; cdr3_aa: CASSVRDGGNSPLHF; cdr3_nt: TGTGCCAGCAGCGTTCGGGACGGTGGGAATTCACCCCTCCACTTT
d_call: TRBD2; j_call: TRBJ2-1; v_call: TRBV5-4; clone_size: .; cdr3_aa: CASSTASSGGASSEQFF; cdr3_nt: TGTGCCAGCAGCACCGCTTCTAGCGGAGGCGCGTCAAGTGAGCAGTTCTTC
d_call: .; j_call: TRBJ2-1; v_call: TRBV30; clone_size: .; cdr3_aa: CAWNPSGNYNEQFF; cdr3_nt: TGTGCCTGGAATCCGAGCGGAAATTACAATGAGCAGTTCTTC
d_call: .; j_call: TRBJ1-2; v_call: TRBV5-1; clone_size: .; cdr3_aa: CASSLDFYGYTF; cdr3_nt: TGCGCCAGCAGCCTCGACTTTTATGGCTACACCTTC
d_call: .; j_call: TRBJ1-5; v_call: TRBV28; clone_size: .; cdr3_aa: CASSFGRGGTQPQHF; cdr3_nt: TGTGCCAGCAGTTTCGGACGGGGGGGGACTCAGCCCCAGCATTTT
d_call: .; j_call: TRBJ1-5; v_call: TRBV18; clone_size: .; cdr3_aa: CASSPGGYPGQPQHF; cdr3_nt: TGTGCCAGCTCACCAGGCGGTTACCCCGGACAGCCCCAGCATTTT
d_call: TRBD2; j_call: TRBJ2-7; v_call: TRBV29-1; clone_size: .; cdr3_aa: CSVQRGGPNSGIREQYF; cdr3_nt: TGCAGCGTCCAAAGGGGCGGACCTAATAGCGGGATTCGGGAGCAGTACTTC
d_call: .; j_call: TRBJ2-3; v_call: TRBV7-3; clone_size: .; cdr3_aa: CASSLGRGLSSSTDTQYF; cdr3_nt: TGTGCCAGCAGCTTAGGTCGAGGCCTTTCTTCTAGCACAGATACGCAGTATTTT
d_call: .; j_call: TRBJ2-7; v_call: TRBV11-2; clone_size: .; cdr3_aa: CASSLDRMVPQYF; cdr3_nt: TGTGCCAGCAGCTTAGACCGAATGGTTCCGCAGTACTTC
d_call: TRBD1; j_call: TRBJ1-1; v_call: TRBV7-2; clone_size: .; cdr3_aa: CASREHGTVNTEAFF; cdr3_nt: TGTGCCAGCAGGGAACACGGGACAGTTAACACTGAAGCTTTCTTT
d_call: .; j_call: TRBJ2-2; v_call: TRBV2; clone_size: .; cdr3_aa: CASSVASPYAGELFF; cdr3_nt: TGTGCCAGCAGTGTTGCCTCCCCTTACGCCGGGGAGCTGTTTTTT
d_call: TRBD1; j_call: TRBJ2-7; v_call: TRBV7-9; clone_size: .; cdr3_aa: CASSRVQSRDRVLLEQYF; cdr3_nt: TGTGCCAGCAGCCGCGTTCAATCCCGGGACAGGGTTCTCCTCGAGCAGTACTTC
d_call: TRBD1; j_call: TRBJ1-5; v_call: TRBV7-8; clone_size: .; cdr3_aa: CASSLGTGTGGNQPQHF; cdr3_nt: TGTGCCAGCAGCTTAGGTACCGGGACAGGGGGCAATCAGCCCCAGCATTTT
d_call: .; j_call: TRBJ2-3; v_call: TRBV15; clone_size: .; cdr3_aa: CATSIPESTDTQYF; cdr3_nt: TGTGCCACCAGCATTCCCGAGAGCACAGATACGCAGTATTTT
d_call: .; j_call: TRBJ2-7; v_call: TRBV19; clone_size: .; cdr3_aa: CASSMGRPRSIEQYF; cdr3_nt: TGTGCCAGTAGTATGGGACGGCCTCGGTCGATCGAGCAGTACTTC
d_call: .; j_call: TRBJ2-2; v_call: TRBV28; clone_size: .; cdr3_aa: CASSLKFDGELFF; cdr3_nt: TGTGCCAGCAGTTTGAAGTTCGACGGGGAGCTGTTTTTT
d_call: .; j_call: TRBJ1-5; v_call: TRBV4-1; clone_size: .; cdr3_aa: CASSQEQGDRPQHF; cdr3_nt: TGCGCCAGCAGCCAAGAACAGGGTGATCGGCCCCAGCATTTT
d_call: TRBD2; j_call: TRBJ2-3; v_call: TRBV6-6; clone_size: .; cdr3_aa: CASTKGASGRAGTQYF; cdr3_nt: TGTGCCAGCACCAAGGGAGCTAGCGGGAGGGCCGGAACGCAGTATTTT
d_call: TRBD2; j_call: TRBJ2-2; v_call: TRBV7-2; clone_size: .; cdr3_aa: CASSLVGGGDGELFF; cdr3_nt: TGTGCCAGCAGCTTAGTTGGGGGAGGGGACGGGGAGCTGTTTTTT
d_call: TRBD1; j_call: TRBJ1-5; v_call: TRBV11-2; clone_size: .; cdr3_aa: CASSAGQGAYNQPQHF; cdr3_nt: TGTGCCAGCAGCGCCGGACAGGGGGCATACAATCAGCCCCAGCATTTT
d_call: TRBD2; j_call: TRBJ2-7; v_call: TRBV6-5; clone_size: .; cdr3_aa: CASSYGTRYEQYF; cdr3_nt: TGTGCCAGCAGTTACGGGACTAGATACGAGCAGTACTTC
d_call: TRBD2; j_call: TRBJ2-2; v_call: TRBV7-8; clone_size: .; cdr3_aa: CASSSGLAGGPHTGELFF; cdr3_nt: TGTGCCAGCAGCTCCGGACTAGCGGGAGGGCCGCACACCGGGGAGCTGTTTTTT
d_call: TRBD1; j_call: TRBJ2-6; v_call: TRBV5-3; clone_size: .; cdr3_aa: CARKLRGPGANVLTF; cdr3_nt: TGTGCCAGAAAACTAAGGGGGCCTGGGGCCAACGTCCTGACTTTC
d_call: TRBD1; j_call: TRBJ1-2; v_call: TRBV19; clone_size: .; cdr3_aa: CASSTRPGQGLGYTF; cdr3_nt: TGTGCCAGTAGTACTAGACCGGGACAGGGCCTCGGCTACACCTTC
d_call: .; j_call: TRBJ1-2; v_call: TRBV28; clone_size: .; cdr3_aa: CASSFFGAQGSDYGYTF; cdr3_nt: TGTGCCAGCAGTTTCTTTGGGGCTCAGGGTTCAGACTATGGCTACACCTTC
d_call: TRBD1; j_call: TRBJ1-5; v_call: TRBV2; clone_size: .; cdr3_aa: CASSERTGGGQPQHF; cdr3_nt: TGTGCCAGCAGTGAAAGGACAGGAGGGGGTCAGCCCCAGCATTTT
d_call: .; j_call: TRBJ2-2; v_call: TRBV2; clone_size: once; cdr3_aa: CASNRDQGGAGELFF; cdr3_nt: TGTGCCAGCAATAGGGATCAGGGCGGGGCCGGGGAGCTGTTTTTT
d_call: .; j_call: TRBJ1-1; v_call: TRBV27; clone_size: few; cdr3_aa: CASRLRGGQNTEAFF; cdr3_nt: TGTGCCAGCCGTCTCCGTGGGGGTCAGAACACTGAAGCTTTCTTT
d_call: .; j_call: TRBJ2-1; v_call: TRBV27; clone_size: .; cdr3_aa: CASSSPGQGGLALFF; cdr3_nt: TGTGCCAGCAGCTCCCCGGGACAGGGGGGACTAGCGCTGTTCTTC
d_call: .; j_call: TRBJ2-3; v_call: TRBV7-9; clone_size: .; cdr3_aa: CASSFQEGGPTDTQYF; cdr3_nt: TGTGCCAGCAGCTTCCAAGAGGGGGGCCCCACAGATACGCAGTATTTT